Presented here are 22 T cell receptor beta chains from one specimen sequenced in a study of blood T cells in healthy people across ages. Together with a sample-barcoded 5' primer, a J-beta primer mix was included in a second PCR lasting about 6 to 11 cycles. TCRdb redid the calling of the 5' RACE reads with MiXCR, one entry per CDR3 protein. The repertoire holds about 1.4 million distinct CDR3 sequences, with around 59% as singletons. Sample: blood. These TCRs come from a young man in good health.

The chain recombines TRBV21-1 with TRBJ2-7; the D call in the table, TRBD1, was not verified against the DNA. TRBV21-1 is classified as a pseudogene. The CDR3 sequence is 17 residues long. CDR3 region: CASSKRSSRQGKHEQYF. The CDR3 DNA follows: TGTGCCAGCAGCAAAAGGTCCAGCCGACAGGGGAAACACGAGCAGTACTTC.

V and J are TRBV6-6 and TRBJ2-2; D gene ambiguous. This CDR3 is 12 amino acids long. From germline, CDR1 is MNHNY and CDR2 SVGAGI (reference sequence). With 2 bases removed from V and 7 bases from J, the gap between germline ends came to 5 bases. CDR3 nucleotide sequence: TGTGCCAGCAGTTACCAGGACGGGGAGCTGTTTTTT. Translated, it gives CASSYQDGELFF.

This chain links TRBV6-1 with TRBJ2-7; 9 bases fit TRBD1. The trim removed 7 bases at V and 4 bases at J, leaving 14 bases unmatched. The CDR3 spans 16 residues. Germline V gene data show CDR1 as MNHNS and CDR2 as SASEGT. Here the CDR3 reads CASTTLLGTGSYEQYF. CDR3 nucleotide sequence: TGTGCCAGCACCACCTTGCTGGGGACAGGGTCATACGAGCAGTACTTC.

CDR3 residues: CASSVGSGEQFF. DNA for the CDR3: TGTGCCAGCAGCGTGGGCTCGGGTGAGCAGTTCTTC. The rearrangement joins TRBV9 to TRBJ2-1; the D is unclear. This CDR3 comprises 12 residues. Germline CDR1 SGDLS, CDR2 YYNGEE. Trimming left V 2 bases short and J 9 bases short, with 9 bases between.

This CDR3 is CASWLGQGVYNEQFF. The CDR3 DNA reads TGTGCCAGCTGGTTGGGACAGGGAGTGTACAATGAGCAGTTCTTC. This rearrangement joins TRBV27 to TRBJ2-1, with TRBD1 matching over 9 bases. The CDR3 length is 15 residues. The V gene end was trimmed by 8 bases and the J gene end by 4 bases; junction bases not matched to a gene: 9. The germline V gene encodes CDR1 MNHEY and CDR2 SMNVEV (reference sequence).

The rearrangement uses TRBV3-1 and TRBJ1-1; no clear D. The CDR3 totals 15 residues. V was trimmed by 5 bases and J by 4 bases, leaving 17 bases between them. CDR1 and CDR2 (germline): LGHDT, YNNKEL (reference sequence). CDR3 region: CASSAPLGPGTEAFF. CDR3 bases: TGTGCCAGCAGCGCGCCGCTCGGGCCCGGCACTGAAGCTTTCTTT.

Only a few counts were recorded for this clonotype. The V call is TRBV29-1, the J call TRBJ2-5, with TRBD2 matching 9 bases. Judging by the DNA end, TRBJ2-7 fits better; the J call may be wrong. The germline gives CDR1 SQVTM, CDR2 ANQGSEA. This CDR3 has 13 residues. In DNA form, the CDR3 reads TGCAGCGTCCGGACTAGCGTGGTGCTCGAGCAGTACTTC. Encoded protein: CSVRTSVVLEQYF.

The rearrangement links TRBV4-1 to TRBJ2-5; no firm D call. The germline gives CDR1 MGHRA, CDR2 YSYEKL. The CDR3 has 14 amino acids. The V end was cut by 1 base, the J end by 11 bases, with 17 bases between. Here the CDR3 DNA reads TGCGCCAGCAGCCAAGGTCAGCAGAACAATGAGCAGTACTTC. This codes for CASSQGQQNNEQYF.

The chain joins TRBV7-8 to TRBJ2-7, with D maybe TRBD2 (6 bases). Per germline, CDR1 SGHVS and CDR2 FQNEAQ. V was clipped by 3 bases and J by 3 bases, with 12 bases between them. CDR3 length equals 14 residues. The CDR3 protein is CASSLRDGYYEQYF. The CDR3 coding sequence is TGTGCCAGCAGCTTGCGGGACGGGTACTACGAGCAGTACTTC. Combining the CDR3 with reference TRBV7-8 and TRBJ2-7 gives the whole variable domain GAGVSQSPRYKVAKRGQDVALRCDPISGHVSLFWYQQALGQGPEFLTYFQNEAQLDKSGLPSDRFFAERPEGSVSTLKIQRTQQEDSAVYLCASSLRDGYYEQYFGPGTRLTVT.

The chain is built from TRBV3-1 and TRBJ2-1; D unclear. V was pared by 4 bases and J by 8 bases, with 15 bases between. The CDR3 totals 14 residues. CDR1 is LGHDT and CDR2 is YNNKEL in the germline V gene (reference sequence). Here the CDR3 DNA reads TGTGCCAGCAGCCCCCACATAGGGTTCGATGAGCAGTTCTTC. Its protein is CASSPHIGFDEQFF.

The chain recombines TRBV29-1 with TRBJ2-7; D unclear. The germline CDR1 and CDR2 sequences are SQVTM and ANQGSEA. This CDR3 contains 11 residues. V was cut by 5 bases and J by 9 bases, with 14 bases left in between. This chain's CDR3 is CSVRSLRVQYF. Here the CDR3 DNA reads TGCAGCGTTCGCTCGCTTCGTGTGCAGTACTTC.

The V gene is TRBV10-3, the J gene TRBJ1-4; 8 nucleotides match TRBD1. V lost 2 bases to trimming and J lost 7 bases; unmatched junction nucleotides: 6. CDR1 ENHRY and CDR2 SYGVKD come from the germline V gene. The CDR3 spans 15 residues. The CDR3 coding sequence is TGTGCCATCAGTGAGAAGACAGGGGCGAGTGAAAAACTGTTTTTT. Encoded protein: CAISEKTGASEKLFF.

The CDR3 loop is CASSLASGMGTRTDTQYF. The DNA for the CDR3 is TGTGCCAGCAGCTTAGCGTCGGGAATGGGGACCCGCACAGATACGCAGTATTTT. The chain uses TRBV7-6 and TRBJ2-3; D is tentatively TRBD1 or TRBD2 (5 bases each). Trimming removed 0 bases from V and 1 base from J, with 17 bases in between. The CDR3 runs 18 residues. CDR1 is SGHVS and CDR2 is FNYEAQ in the germline V gene.

This clonotype showed up just a few times. The chain has TRBV15 and TRBJ2-3, with TRBD2 identical over 7 bases. With 1 base clipped from V and 2 bases from J, the junction kept 3 bases outside the gene matches. Per germline, CDR1 LNHNV and CDR2 YYDKDF (reference sequence). The CDR3 totals 15 residues. CDR3 nucleotides: TGTGCCACCAGCAGAGGGGGGACTACCACAGATACGCAGTATTTT. Protein sequence: CATSRGGTTTDTQYF.

This clonotype appeared once. This rearrangement joins TRBV2 to TRBJ2-1; the D gene could be TRBD1 or TRBD2 (5 bases each). The CDR3 loop spans 12 amino acids. V was trimmed by 6 bases and J by 8 bases, leaving 11 bases between them. Germline V lookup: CDR1 SNHLY, CDR2 FYNNEI. CDR3 region: CASRVWDDEQFF. DNA for the CDR3: TGTGCCAGCAGGGTCTGGGACGATGAGCAGTTCTTC. The full variable domain, in which reference TRBV2 and TRBJ2-1 provide the parts outside the CDR3, is EPEVTQTPSHQVTQMGQEVILRCVPISNHLYFYWYRQILGQKVEFLVSFYNNEISEKSEIFDDQFSVERPDGSNFTLKIRSTKLEDSAMYFCASRVWDDEQFFGPGTRLTVL.

The chain is built from TRBV7-9 and TRBJ2-5; D uncertain. This CDR3 has 15 amino acids. Germline CDR1 SEHNR, CDR2 FQNEAQ (reference sequence). V was pared by 2 bases and J by 1 base, with 11 bases between. The DNA of the CDR3 is TGTGCCAGCAGCTTACAGTCCTTGCCCCAAGAGACCCAGTACTTC. It yields the protein CASSLQSLPQETQYF.

This clonotype was picked up a small number of times. The gene calls are TRBV29-1 and TRBJ1-1, with D possibly TRBD1 on 5 matching bases. The germline CDR1 and CDR2 sequences are SQVTM and ANQGSEA. V was pared by 1 base and J by 0 bases, with 12 bases between. This CDR3 has 15 amino acids. Here the CDR3 reads CSVEAGGAMNTEAFF. The CDR3 DNA sequence: TGCAGCGTTGAAGCCGGGGGTGCGATGAACACTGAAGCTTTCTTT.

This chain joins TRBV20-1 and TRBJ1-2; TRBD1 is a possible D gene (5 bases). V lost 0 bases, J lost 2 bases, and 16 bases lay in between. The CDR3 sequence is 16 residues long. CDR1 is DFQATT, CDR2 SNEGSKA, per germline (reference sequence). CDR3 region: CSARDVGTASNYGYTF. In DNA, the CDR3 is TGCAGTGCTAGAGATGTTGGGACCGCTTCAAACTATGGCTACACCTTC.

The genes are TRBV5-1 and TRBJ2-7; TRBD1 might be the D (5 bases). V was cut by 1 base and J by 1 base, with 12 bases left in between. Germline CDR1 and CDR2: SGHRS and YFSETQ. The CDR3 has 15 residues. CDR3 amino acids: CASSLRTWRSYEQYF. In nucleotides, the CDR3 is TGCGCCAGCAGCTTGCGGACATGGCGGTCCTACGAGCAGTACTTC. The full variable domain, rest sourced from reference TRBV5-1 and TRBJ2-7, is KAGVTQTPRYLIKTRGQQVTLSCSPISGHRSVSWYQQTPGQGLQFLFEYFSETQRNKGNFPGRFSGRQFSNSRSEMNVSTLELGDSALYLCASSLRTWRSYEQYFGPGTRLTVT.

The CDR3: CASSKERDRIYEQYF. CDR3 DNA: TGTGCCAGCAGCAAAGAACGGGACAGGATCTACGAGCAGTACTTC. This chain connects TRBV21-1 to TRBJ2-7; TRBD1 was called by the table and not checked on the DNA. TRBV21-1 is given as a pseudogene. This CDR3 has 15 residues.

The V and J genes are TRBV4-1 and TRBJ1-4; D is ambiguous. Germline V gene lookup returns CDR1 MGHRA and CDR2 YSYEKL. V lost 4 bases, J lost 5 bases, and 29 bases lay in between. CDR3 length equals 20 residues. CDR3 protein: CASSPKTTGILLIPNEKLFF. The CDR3 bases are TGCGCCAGCAGCCCCAAGACGACCGGGATTCTCCTTATCCCCAATGAAAAACTGTTTTTT.

This clonotype was recorded a few times. The V gene is TRBV20-1, the J gene TRBJ2-7, with a weak D call TRBD1 (6 bases). The CDR3 runs 12 residues. The V gene lost 5 bases and the J gene lost 3 bases, with 11 bases spanning the gap. From germline, CDR1 is DFQATT and CDR2 SNEGSKA (reference sequence). CDR3 sequence: CSAFTDSYEQYF. CDR3 nucleotide sequence: TGCAGTGCTTTTACGGACAGCTACGAGCAGTACTTC.